The rows below give T cell receptor beta chains drawn from one sample of a study of control samples from healthy donors and cancer patients. Assay used: immunoSEQ multiplex PCR; TCRdb lists only in-frame clones, some missing. The sample holds 100,000 or so clones, approximately 90% seen once. Sequencing was done on a sample of blood. The origin of the receptors is a man aged 30-40 years in good health. The CDR3 runs from the conserved cysteine through the conserved F or W. The order of the fields is D gene, J gene, clone size, V gene, CDR3 protein, CDR3 DNA. A D gene is named only where the DNA matches it firmly. Only part of the rows carry a size: once, few, many, or a class if the clone is expanded.

>-|TRBJ1-1|-|TRBV7-9
CASSSSPSNTEAFF
TGTGCCAGCAGCTCGTCTCCCTCGAACACTGAAGCTTTCTTT
>-|TRBJ2-7|-|TRBV28
CASSLKIGAQSYEQYF
TGTGCCAGCAGTTTAAAGATCGGGGCACAATCCTACGAGCAGTACTTC
>-|TRBJ1-5|-|TRBV5-4
CASSRMGSIQPQHF
TGTGCCAGCAGCCGAATGGGGAGTATCCAGCCCCAGCATTTT
>TRBD2|TRBJ2-7|-|TRBV29-1
CSVGGLAAEQYF
TGCAGCGTCGGGGGACTAGCGGCCGAGCAGTACTTC
>-|TRBJ1-2|-|TRBV9
CASSVVSQGTYGYTF
TGTGCCAGCAGCGTAGTTTCACAGGGTACCTATGGCTACACCTTC
>-|TRBJ2-1|-|TRBV24-1
CATSDPGRSYNEQFF
TGTGCCACCAGTGATCCGGGCCGCTCCTACAATGAGCAGTTCTTC
>-|TRBJ1-6|once|TRBV18
CASSPINGKGSPLHF
TGTGCCAGCTCACCAATTAATGGCAAGGGGTCACCCCTCCACTTT
>TRBD1|TRBJ1-2|-|TRBV6-5
CASFKGTGAGYTF
TGTGCCAGCTTTAAAGGGACAGGGGCTGGCTACACCTTC
>-|TRBJ1-1|-|TRBV29-1
CSVRGHDEAFF
TGCAGCGTGAGAGGACACGATGAAGCTTTCTTT
>-|TRBJ2-1|-|TRBV7-9
CASSLGDPDLDEQFF
TGTGCCAGCAGCTTAGGGGACCCTGATCTGGATGAGCAGTTCTTC
>-|TRBJ2-5|-|TRBV6-6
CASSYSGTRSQETQYF
TGTGCCAGCAGTTACTCGGGAACGCGGTCCCAAGAGACCCAGTACTTC
>TRBD1|TRBJ2-5|-|TRBV5-1
CASSLGQGIQETQYF
TGCGCCAGCAGCCTGGGACAGGGGATCCAAGAGACCCAGTACTTC
>TRBD2|TRBJ2-2|-|TRBV18
CASSPPAGGRTGELFF
TGTGCCAGCTCACCACCAGCGGGAGGGCGTACCGGGGAGCTGTTTTTT
>-|TRBJ1-5|-|TRBV12-3/TRBV12-4
CASGQSWGQPQHF
TGTGCCAGCGGACAGTCGTGGGGCCAGCCCCAGCATTTT
>-|TRBJ1-1|-|TRBV28
CASSLLPGGTEAFF
TGTGCCAGCAGTCTACTCCCGGGAGGGACTGAAGCTTTCTTT
>-|TRBJ2-7|once|TRBV2
CASSEAGREFYEQYF
TGTGCCAGCAGTGAAGCCGGCAGGGAGTTCTACGAGCAGTACTTC
>-|TRBJ2-7|-|TRBV7-2
CASSFAYEQYF
TGTGCCAGCAGCTTCGCCTACGAGCAGTACTTC
>TRBD2|TRBJ2-3|-|TRBV4-1
CASSLREGSVDTQYF
TGCGCCAGCAGCCTCAGGGAGGGGTCAGTAGATACGCAGTATTTT
>TRBD1|TRBJ2-2|-|TRBV27
CASSSGGQGTPGELFF
TGTGCCAGCAGTTCGGGGGGACAGGGTACTCCCGGGGAGCTGTTTTTT
>-|TRBJ1-5|few|TRBV4-1
CASSPWRGRPQHF
TGCGCCAGCAGCCCATGGCGGGGCCGGCCCCAGCATTTT
>TRBD1|TRBJ1-1|-|TRBV6-6
CASIRGTVNTEAFF
TGTGCCAGCATCAGGGGGACGGTGAACACTGAAGCTTTCTTT
>TRBD2|TRBJ2-1|-|TRBV19
CASSIDTGTSGYNEQFF
TGTGCCAGTAGTATTGATACCGGGACTAGCGGCTACAATGAGCAGTTCTTC
>-|TRBJ1-6|-|TRBV9
CASSSEIYNSPLHF
TGTGCCAGCAGCAGCGAGATCTATAATTCACCCCTCCACTTT
>-|TRBJ1-1|-|TRBV20-1
CSARKNTEAFF
TGCAGTGCTAGGAAGAACACTGAAGCTTTCTTT
>-|TRBJ2-7|-|TRBV6-2/TRBV6-3
CASSYSPSYEQYF
TGTGCCAGCAGTTACTCACCCAGCTACGAGCAGTACTTC
>-|TRBJ1-6|-|TRBV11-2
CASSPQLTETSPLHF
TGTGCCAGCAGCCCCCAGTTGACAGAGACATCACCCCTCCACTTT
>-|TRBJ1-1|-|TRBV30
CASDGAANTEAFF
TGTGCCTCCGATGGGGCAGCGAACACTGAAGCTTTCTTT
>-|TRBJ2-7|-|TRBV15
CATSRDLLYEQYF
TGTGCCACCAGCAGAGATCTGCTGTACGAGCAGTACTTC
>-|TRBJ1-2|-|TRBV4-3
CASSQDSFVQGLIYGYTF
TGCGCCAGCAGCCAAGATTCCTTTGTCCAGGGATTGATCTATGGCTACACCTTC
>TRBD1|TRBJ2-2|once|TRBV2
CASSRDRGLTGELFF
TGTGCCAGCAGCCGGGACAGGGGACTCACCGGGGAGCTGTTTTTT
>TRBD2|TRBJ2-1|-|TRBV2
CASREIKLAGSYNEQFF
TGTGCCAGCAGGGAGATCAAACTAGCGGGCTCCTACAATGAGCAGTTCTTC
>-|TRBJ2-3|once|TRBV28
CASSLFSWTDTQYF
TGTGCCAGCAGTTTATTTTCGTGGACAGATACGCAGTATTTT
>TRBD1|TRBJ1-1|-|TRBV30
CAGTVSMNTEAFF
TGTGCCGGGACAGTCTCCATGAACACTGAAGCTTTCTTT